This TCR beta chain derives from a study of cytomegalovirus exposure and HLA in healthy donors. Study summary: The approximately 110 validation repertoires used the same platform as the 666 first-cohort repertoires, a later analysis reported. Findings and limits, study-wide: A classifier reportedly called cytomegalovirus status with high sensitivity and specificity. The authors enumerated 180 or so TCR beta chains as linked to cytomegalovirus. Through in vitro validation, three CMV-associated chains were shown to be specific for CMV antigens.

This clone turned up a few times. Its antigen is not identified. Some clones are missing from TCRdb's copy, which holds only in-frame ones; the method was immunoSEQ multiplex PCR. The sample includes around 180,000 clones, more than 80% of them seen just once. V shed 3 bases and J shed 4 bases, with 9 bases lying between them. CDR1 is MDHEN and CDR2 is SYDVKM in the germline V gene. The CDR3 consists of 13 residues. The material sequenced was PBMCs. V is TRBV28 and J is TRBJ1-2; the D is unclear. This clonotype was obtained from a man aged 18 to 30 in good health and CMV-seropositive. The CDR3 sequence is CASSFRQTYGYTF. The CDR3 DNA is TGTGCCAGCAGTTTCAGGCAGACCTATGGCTACACCTTC.